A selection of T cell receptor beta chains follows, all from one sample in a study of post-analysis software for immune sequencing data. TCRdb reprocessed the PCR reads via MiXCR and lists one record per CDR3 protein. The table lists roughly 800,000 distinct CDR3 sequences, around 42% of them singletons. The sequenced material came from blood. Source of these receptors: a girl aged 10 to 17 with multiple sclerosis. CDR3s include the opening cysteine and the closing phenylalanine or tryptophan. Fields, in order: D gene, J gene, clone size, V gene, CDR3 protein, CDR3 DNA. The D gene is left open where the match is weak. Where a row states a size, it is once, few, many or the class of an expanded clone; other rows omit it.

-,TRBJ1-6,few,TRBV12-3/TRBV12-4,CASSLENNSPLHF,TGTGCCAGCAGTTTGGAAAATAATTCACCCCTCCACTTT
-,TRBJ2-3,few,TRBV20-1,CSATPPGSSTDTQYF,TGCAGTGCTACCCCTCCGGGGTCTAGCACAGATACGCAGTATTTT
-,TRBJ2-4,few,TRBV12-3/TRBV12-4,CASSFRGNGNIQYF,TGTGCCAGCAGTTTTCGGGGGAACGGGAACATTCAGTACTTC
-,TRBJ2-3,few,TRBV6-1,CASIRTDTQYF,TGTGCCAGCATCCGTACAGATACGCAGTATTTT
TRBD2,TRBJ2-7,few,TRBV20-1,CSARDGASFGRAYEQYF,TGCAGTGCTAGAGATGGGGCCTCCTTCGGGAGGGCCTACGAGCAGTACTTC
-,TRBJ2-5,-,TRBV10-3,CATGPRSWGETQYF,TGTGCCACCGGCCCTCGGAGCTGGGGAGAGACCCAGTACTTC
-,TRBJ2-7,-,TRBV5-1,CASSSMRTDYYEQYF,TGCGCCAGCAGCTCGATGCGAACTGATTACTACGAGCAGTACTTC
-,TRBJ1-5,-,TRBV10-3,CAISESGGYSNQPQHF,TGTGCCATCAGTGAGTCCGGAGGGTATAGCAATCAGCCCCAGCATTTT
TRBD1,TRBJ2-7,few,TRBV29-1,CSVARAGGNYEQYF,TGCAGCGTTGCGCGGGCAGGGGGCAACTACGAGCAGTACTTC
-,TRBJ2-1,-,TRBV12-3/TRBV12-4,CASSLKVGRQFF,TGTGCCAGCAGTTTAAAGGTTGGACGGCAGTTCTTC
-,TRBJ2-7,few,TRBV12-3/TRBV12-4,CASTLGRTSIYEQYF,TGTGCCAGCACCTTGGGACGAACTTCTATTTACGAGCAGTACTTC
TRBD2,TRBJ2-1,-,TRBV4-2,CASASGRLSSYNEQFF,TGTGCCAGCGCTAGCGGGAGGCTGAGCTCCTACAATGAGCAGTTCTTC
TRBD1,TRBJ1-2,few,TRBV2,CASRWGQGDGYTF,TGTGCCAGCAGGTGGGGACAGGGTGATGGCTACACCTTC
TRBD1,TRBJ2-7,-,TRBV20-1,CSTGQGYENEQYF,TGCAGTACCGGACAGGGTTATGAAAACGAGCAGTACTTC
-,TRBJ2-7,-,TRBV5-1,CASSPHGGFSYEQYF,TGCGCCAGCAGCCCCCATGGAGGCTTTTCCTACGAGCAGTACTTC
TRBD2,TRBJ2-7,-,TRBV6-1,CASSAGLAGDEQYF,TGTGCCAGCAGTGCGGGACTAGCGGGAGACGAGCAGTACTTC
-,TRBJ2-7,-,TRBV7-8,CASTPYGGTYEQYF,TGTGCCAGCACCCCCTATGGGGGAACCTACGAGCAGTACTTC
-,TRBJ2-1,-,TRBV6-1,CASTRSADSSYNEQFF,TGTGCCAGCACCCGTTCGGCAGACAGCTCCTACAATGAGCAGTTCTTC
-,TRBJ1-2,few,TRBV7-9,CASSLGGHGYTF,TGTGCCAGCAGCTTAGGCGGGCACGGCTACACCTTC
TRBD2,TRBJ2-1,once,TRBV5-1,CASSWTSGSFNEQFF,TGCGCCAGCAGCTGGACTAGCGGGAGCTTCAATGAGCAGTTCTTC
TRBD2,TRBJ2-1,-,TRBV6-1,CASSVAIKTSGTPYNEQFF,TGTGCCAGCAGTGTTGCGATCAAAACTAGCGGGACCCCCTACAATGAGCAGTTCTTC
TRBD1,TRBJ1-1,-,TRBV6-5,CASGDRGRVKTEAFF,TGTGCCAGTGGGGACAGGGGAAGGGTAAAGACTGAAGCTTTCTTT
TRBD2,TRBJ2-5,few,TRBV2,CASSGTSGRQTQYF,TGTGCCAGCAGCGGGACTAGCGGGAGACAGACCCAGTACTTC
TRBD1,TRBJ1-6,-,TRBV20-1,CSARDSSSYNSPLHF,TGCAGTGCTCGGGACAGCTCCTCCTATAATTCACCCCTCCACTTT
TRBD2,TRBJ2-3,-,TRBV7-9,CASSLGAGAEDTQYF,TGTGCCAGCAGCTTAGGTGCGGGAGCGGAGGATACGCAGTATTTT
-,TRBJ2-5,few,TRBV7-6,CASSSSTGLEQYF,-
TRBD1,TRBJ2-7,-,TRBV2,CASQPPGTGLSEQYF,TGTGCCAGCCAACCTCCCGGGACAGGGCTCTCCGAGCAGTACTTC
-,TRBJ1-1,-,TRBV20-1,CSADHQGTEAFF,TGCAGTGCAGATCACCAGGGGACTGAAGCTTTCTTT
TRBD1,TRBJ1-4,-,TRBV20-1,CSAKGQVNEKLFF,TGCAGTGCTAAGGGACAGGTTAATGAAAAACTGTTTTTT
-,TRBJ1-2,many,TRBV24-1,CATSLGGGYGYTF,TGTGCCACCAGTCTGGGCGGGGGCTATGGCTACACCTTC
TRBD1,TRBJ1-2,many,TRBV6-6,CASATPGTEGSGYTF,TGTGCCAGCGCAACCCCCGGGACAGAGGGTTCTGGCTACACCTTC
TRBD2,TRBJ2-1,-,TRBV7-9,CASSISGSADEQFF,TGTGCCAGCAGCATTAGCGGGAGTGCCGATGAGCAGTTCTTC
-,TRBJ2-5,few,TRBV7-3,CASSLTSTGGEQYF,TGTGCCAGCAGCTTAACATCTACCGGGGGTGAGCAGTACTTC
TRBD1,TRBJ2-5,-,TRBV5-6,CASRPTGRQETQYF,TGTGCCAGCAGGCCGACAGGGCGCCAAGAGACCCAGTACTTC
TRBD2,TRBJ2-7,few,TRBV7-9,CASSVAGGAYEQYF,TGTGCCAGCAGTGTAGCGGGAGGCGCCTACGAGCAGTACTTC
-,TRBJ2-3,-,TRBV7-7,CAGSPGTESTDTQYF,TGTGCTGGCAGCCCGGGGACGGAAAGCACAGATACGCAGTATTTT
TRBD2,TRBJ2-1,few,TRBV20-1,CSVLRPSGGNNEQFF,TGCAGTGTTCTCCGTCCAAGCGGGGGAAACAATGAGCAGTTCTTC
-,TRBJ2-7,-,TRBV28,CASSLLVQGIPNSYEQYF,TGTGCCAGCAGTTTACTCGTACAGGGAATCCCGAACTCCTACGAGCAGTACTTC
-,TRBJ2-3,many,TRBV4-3,CASSQDRGHTQYF,TGTGCCAGCAGCCAAGATAGGGGCCATACGCAGTATTTT
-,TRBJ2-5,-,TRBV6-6,CASSYTGEGQETQYF,TGTGCCAGCAGCTACACAGGGGAGGGCCAAGAGACCCAGTACTTC
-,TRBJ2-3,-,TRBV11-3,CASSLDGSKSDTQYF,TGTGCCAGCAGCTTAGACGGCTCCAAATCAGATACGCAGTATTTT
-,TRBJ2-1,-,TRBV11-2,CASSFFREGNEQFF,TGTGCCAGCAGCTTTTTTAGGGAAGGCAATGAGCAGTTCTTC
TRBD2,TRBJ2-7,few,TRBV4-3,CVSSRRLAGGYEQYF,TGCGTCAGCAGCCGACGACTAGCGGGAGGGTACGAGCAGTACTTC
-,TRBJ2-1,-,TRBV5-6,CASSLYGTEAVEQFF,TGTGCCAGCAGCTTGTACGGGACGGAGGCCGTAGAGCAGTTCTTC
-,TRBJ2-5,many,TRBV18,CASSPLGPEETQYF,TGTGCCAGCTCACCCCTTGGACCTGAGGAGACCCAGTACTTC
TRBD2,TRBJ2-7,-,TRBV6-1,CASSEARLAGDYRYEQYF,TGTGCCAGCAGTGAAGCGAGACTAGCGGGAGATTACCGCTACGAGCAGTACTTC
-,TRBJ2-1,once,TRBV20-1,CSARSWTVSEQFF,TGCAGTGCTAGATCTTGGACTGTTTCTGAGCAGTTCTTC
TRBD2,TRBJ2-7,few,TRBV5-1,CASSLVGGSSYNEQYF,TGCGCCAGCAGCTTGGTGGGCGGGAGCTCCTACAATGAGCAGTACTTC
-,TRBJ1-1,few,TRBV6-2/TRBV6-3,CASSFAGYVDTEAFF,TGTGCCAGCAGCTTCGCGGGTTACGTGGACACTGAAGCTTTCTTT
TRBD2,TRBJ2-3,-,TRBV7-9,CASSPTGTSGSADTQYF,TGTGCCAGCAGCCCGACGGGGACTAGCGGGAGCGCGGATACGCAGTATTTT
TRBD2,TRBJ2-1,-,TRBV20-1,CSAVPGLAPYNEQFF,TGCAGTGCTGTACCGGGACTAGCCCCGTACAATGAGCAGTTCTTC
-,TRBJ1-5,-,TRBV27,CASSFGRGNQPQHF,TGTGCCAGCAGTTTCGGAAGGGGCAATCAGCCCCAGCATTTT
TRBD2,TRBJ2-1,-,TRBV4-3,CASGRFLAGVFDEQFF,TGCGCCAGCGGCCGCTTCCTAGCGGGAGTGTTCGATGAGCAGTTCTTC
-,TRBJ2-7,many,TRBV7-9,CASSSTTGAGEQYF,TGTGCCAGCAGCTCGACCACGGGGGCGGGCGAGCAGTACTTC
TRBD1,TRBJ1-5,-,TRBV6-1,CASSPDRVIRNQPQHF,TGTGCCAGCAGTCCCGACAGGGTTATTAGGAATCAGCCCCAGCATTTT
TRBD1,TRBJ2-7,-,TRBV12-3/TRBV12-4,CASSLVDRAGEQYF,TGTGCCAGCAGTTTAGTCGACAGGGCCGGGGAGCAGTACTTC